This T cell receptor (beta chain) was documented in a study of blood T cells in healthy people across ages. The germline V gene encodes CDR1 MNHEY and CDR2 SMNVEV (reference sequence). This CDR3 is 19 amino acids long. The germline V and J ends were trimmed by 7 bases and 0 bases, with 25 bases remaining between them. Primers used in a second PCR of about 6 to 11 cycles were a sample-barcoded 5' primer and a J-beta primer mix. A template-switch adaptor that had 12 random nucleotides put a tag on each cDNA molecule. One entry per CDR3 protein, called by TCRdb with MiXCR from the 5' RACE reads. The sample consists of around 280,000 distinct CDR3 sequences, around 30% of them appearing once.

The sample taken for sequencing was blood. The chain recombines TRBV27 with TRBJ2-1; D possibly corresponds to TRBD2 (6 bases). The TCR was taken from a woman in her 70s in good health. CDR3: CASTQRPGGVISSYNEQFF. In nucleotides, the CDR3 is TGTGCCAGCACCCAAAGACCCGGGGGTGTAATAAGCTCCTACAATGAGCAGTTCTTC.